This T cell receptor beta chain derives from a study of Ad26.COV2.S vaccination and SARS-CoV-2 variants. About the study: Ad26.COV2.S was injected intramuscularly once or twice, 56 days apart. Study findings and constraints: The TCR breadth and depth analyses may have understated or missed part of the total T cell responses. Reportedly, after vaccination the spike-specific CD8+ and CD4+ T cell responses displayed substantial breadth.

V gave up 6 bases and J gave up 13 bases; unmatched junction bases: 5. This CDR3 is built from 12 residues. Germline V gives CDR1 MNHEY, CDR2 SVGAGI. On this clone: Its specificity is unknown.

Regarding treatment: over 15 received Ad26.COV2.S at low or high dose, single or two shots; about 5 received placebo; per-sample allocation not given. The samples were gathered on day 63 after the first injection of vaccine or placebo. Aged 18-55 years, donor was enrolled in Boston in about 2020. Some clones are missing from TCRdb's copy, which holds only in-frame ones; the method was immunoSEQ multiplex PCR. This sample yields approximately 400,000 clones, of which about 85% are seen a single time; 3% to 4% belongs to the top ten. The chain employs TRBV6-5 and TRBJ2-1; 11 nucleotides match TRBD2. This receptor was taken from a person between 18 and 60 years old who received the Ad26.COV2.S COVID-19 vaccine or a placebo. The sequencing used peripheral blood, collected in a trial of Ad26.COV2.S vaccine versus placebo. This CDR3 reads CASRASGGTQFF. The CDR3 coding sequence is TGTGCCAGCAGAGCTAGCGGGGGGACTCAGTTCTTC.